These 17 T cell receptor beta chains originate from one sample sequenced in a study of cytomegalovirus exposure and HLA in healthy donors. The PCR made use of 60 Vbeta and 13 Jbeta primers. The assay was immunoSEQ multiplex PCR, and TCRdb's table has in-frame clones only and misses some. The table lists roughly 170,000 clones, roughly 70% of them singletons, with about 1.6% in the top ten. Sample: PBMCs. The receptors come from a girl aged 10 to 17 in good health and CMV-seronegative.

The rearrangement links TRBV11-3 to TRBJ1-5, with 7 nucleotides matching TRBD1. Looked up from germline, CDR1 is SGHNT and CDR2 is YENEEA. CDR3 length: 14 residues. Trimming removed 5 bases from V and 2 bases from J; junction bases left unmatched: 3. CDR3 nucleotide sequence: TGTGCCAGCAGCCCCGGACAGGGCAATCAGCCCCAGCATTTT. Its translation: CASSPGQGNQPQHF.

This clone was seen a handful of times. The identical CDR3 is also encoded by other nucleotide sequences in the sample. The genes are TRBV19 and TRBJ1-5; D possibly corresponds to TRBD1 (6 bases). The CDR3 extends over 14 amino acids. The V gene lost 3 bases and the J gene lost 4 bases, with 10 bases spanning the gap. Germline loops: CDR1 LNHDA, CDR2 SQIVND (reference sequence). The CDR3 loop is CASSIRDTNQPQHF. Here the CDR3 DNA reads TGTGCCAGTAGTATCCGGGACACGAATCAGCCCCAGCATTTT.

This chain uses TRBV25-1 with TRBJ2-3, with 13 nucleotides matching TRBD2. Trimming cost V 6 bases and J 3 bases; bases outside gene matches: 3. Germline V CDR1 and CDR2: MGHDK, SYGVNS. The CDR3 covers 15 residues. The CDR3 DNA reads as TGTGCCAGCAGGACTAGCGGGGGGCCGACAGATACGCAGTATTTT. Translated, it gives CASRTSGGPTDTQYF.

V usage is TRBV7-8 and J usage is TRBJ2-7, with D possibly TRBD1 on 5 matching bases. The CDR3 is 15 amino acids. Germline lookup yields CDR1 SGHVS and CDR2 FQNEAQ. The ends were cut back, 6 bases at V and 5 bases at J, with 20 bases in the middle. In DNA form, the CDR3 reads TGTGCCAGCAGTTTCCTAGACAGCGAGATCGACGAGCAGTACTTC. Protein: CASSFLDSEIDEQYF.

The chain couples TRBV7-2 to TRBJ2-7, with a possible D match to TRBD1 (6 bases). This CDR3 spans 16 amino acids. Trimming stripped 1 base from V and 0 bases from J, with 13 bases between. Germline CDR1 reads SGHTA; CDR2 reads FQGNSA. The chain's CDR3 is CASSLGSGHLSYEQYF. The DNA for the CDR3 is TGTGCCAGCAGCTTAGGGTCGGGACACCTCTCCTACGAGCAGTACTTC. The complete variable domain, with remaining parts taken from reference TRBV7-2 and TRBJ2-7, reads GAGVSQSPSNKVTEKGKDVELRCDPISGHTALYWYRQSLGQGLEFLIYFQGNSAPDKSGLPSDRFSAERTGGSVSTLTIQRTQQEDSAVYLCASSLGSGHLSYEQYFGPGTRLTVT.

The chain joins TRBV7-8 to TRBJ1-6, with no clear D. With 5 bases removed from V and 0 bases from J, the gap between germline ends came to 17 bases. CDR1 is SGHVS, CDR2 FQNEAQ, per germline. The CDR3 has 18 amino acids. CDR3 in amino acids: CASSLRVKESSYNSPLHF. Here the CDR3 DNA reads TGTGCCAGCAGCCTACGGGTAAAGGAGAGCTCCTATAATTCACCCCTCCACTTT.

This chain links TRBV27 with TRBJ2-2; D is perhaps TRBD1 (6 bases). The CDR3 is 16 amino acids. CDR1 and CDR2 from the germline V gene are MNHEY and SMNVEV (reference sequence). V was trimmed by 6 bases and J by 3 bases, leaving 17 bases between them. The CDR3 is CASRPPLAGDTGELFF. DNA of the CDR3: TGTGCCAGCAGACCCCCTCTAGCAGGGGACACCGGGGAGCTGTTTTTT.

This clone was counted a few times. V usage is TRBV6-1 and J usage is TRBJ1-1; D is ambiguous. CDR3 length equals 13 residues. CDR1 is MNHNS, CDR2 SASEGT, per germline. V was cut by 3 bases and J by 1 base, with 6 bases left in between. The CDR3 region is CASSDTQNTEAFF. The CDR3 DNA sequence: TGTGCCAGCAGTGACACTCAGAACACTGAAGCTTTCTTT.

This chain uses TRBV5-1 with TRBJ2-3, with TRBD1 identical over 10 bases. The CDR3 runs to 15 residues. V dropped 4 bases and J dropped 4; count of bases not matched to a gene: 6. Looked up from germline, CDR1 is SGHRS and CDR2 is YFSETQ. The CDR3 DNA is TGCGCCAGCAGCCCGGGACAGGGGAACCCAGATACGCAGTATTTT. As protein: CASSPGQGNPDTQYF.

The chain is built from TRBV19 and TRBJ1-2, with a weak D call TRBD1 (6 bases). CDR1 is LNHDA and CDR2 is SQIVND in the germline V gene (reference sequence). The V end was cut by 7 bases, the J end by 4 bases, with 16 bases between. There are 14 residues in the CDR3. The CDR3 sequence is CASMPGQGSYGYTF. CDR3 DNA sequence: TGTGCCAGTATGCCGGGACAAGGGTCCTATGGCTACACCTTC.

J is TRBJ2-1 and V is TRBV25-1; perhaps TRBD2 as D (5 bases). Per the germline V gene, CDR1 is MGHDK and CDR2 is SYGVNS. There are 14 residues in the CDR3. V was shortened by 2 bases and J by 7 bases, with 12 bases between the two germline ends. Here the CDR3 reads CASSESGRGNEQFF. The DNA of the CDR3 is TGTGCCAGCAGTGAAAGCGGTCGAGGGAATGAGCAGTTCTTC.

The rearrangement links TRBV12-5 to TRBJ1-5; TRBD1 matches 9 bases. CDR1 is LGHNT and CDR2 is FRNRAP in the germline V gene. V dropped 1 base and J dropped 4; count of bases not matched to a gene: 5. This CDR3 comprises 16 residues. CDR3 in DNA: TGTGCTAGTGGTTTGGGCGGACAGGGGACAAATCAGCCCCAGCATTTT. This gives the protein CASGLGGQGTNQPQHF.

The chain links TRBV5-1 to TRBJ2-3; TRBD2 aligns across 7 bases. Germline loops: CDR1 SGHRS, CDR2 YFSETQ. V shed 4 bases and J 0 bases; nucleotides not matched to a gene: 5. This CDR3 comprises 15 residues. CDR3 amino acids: CASSRGDSSTDTQYF. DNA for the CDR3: TGCGCCAGCAGCCGGGGGGATTCTAGCACAGATACGCAGTATTTT.

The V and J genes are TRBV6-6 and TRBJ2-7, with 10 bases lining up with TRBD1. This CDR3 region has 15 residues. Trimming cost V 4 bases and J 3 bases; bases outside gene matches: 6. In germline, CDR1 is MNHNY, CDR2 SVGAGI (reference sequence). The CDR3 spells CASSFRTGGYYEQYF. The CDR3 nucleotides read TGTGCCAGCAGTTTCCGGACAGGGGGTTACTACGAGCAGTACTTC.

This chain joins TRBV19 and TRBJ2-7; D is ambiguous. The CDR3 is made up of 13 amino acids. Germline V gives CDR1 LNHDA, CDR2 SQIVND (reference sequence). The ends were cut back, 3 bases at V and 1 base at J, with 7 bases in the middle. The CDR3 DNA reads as TGTGCCAGTAGTATGAAGCTATCCTACGAGCAGTACTTC. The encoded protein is CASSMKLSYEQYF.

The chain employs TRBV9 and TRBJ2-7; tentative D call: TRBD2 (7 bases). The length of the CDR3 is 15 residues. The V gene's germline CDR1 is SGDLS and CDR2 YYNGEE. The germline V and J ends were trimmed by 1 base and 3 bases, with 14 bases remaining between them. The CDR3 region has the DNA TGTGCCAGCAGCGTAAGGGGGGGCCTCAACTACGAGCAGTACTTC. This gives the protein CASSVRGGLNYEQYF.

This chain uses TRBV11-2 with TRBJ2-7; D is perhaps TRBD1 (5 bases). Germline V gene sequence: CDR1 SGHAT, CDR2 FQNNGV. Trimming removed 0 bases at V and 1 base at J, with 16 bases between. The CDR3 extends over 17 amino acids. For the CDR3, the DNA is TGTGCCAGCAGCTTAGAAGACAGCTACGCGTCATCCTACGAGCAGTACTTC. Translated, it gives CASSLEDSYASSYEQYF.